This TCR beta chain was profiled in a study of T cell repertoires in cytomegalovirus infection. Study at large: Public signatures in TCR beta pointed to CMV infection and matching HLA type.

Many counts were recorded for this clonotype. Each CDR3 protein is one row after TCRdb ran MiXCR on the reads. The table has about 310,000 distinct CDR3 sequences, about 9.2% seen once. The CDR3 contains 15 residues. Germline V gene data show CDR1 as MNHEY and CDR2 as SVGAGI. Trimming stripped 4 bases from V and 4 bases from J, with 16 bases between. The origin of this receptor is a human donor in good health (CMV status not recorded). Some clones in this sample may be carry-over from other donors' samples. The specimen was PBMCs. The chain recombines TRBV6-5 with TRBJ1-2; possible D gene TRBD1, 5 bases. CDR3 coding DNA: TGTGCCAGCAGTTCCCGGACAAGATCGGGCTATGGCTACACCTTC. Amino acids: CASSSRTRSGYGYTF.